This entry lists 3 T cell receptor beta chains sequenced from one sample in a study of CD8 T cells in Susac syndrome. Reverse transcription of about 0.5 to 1 ug RNA used random hexamers. From the immunoSEQ multiplex PCR reads, TCRdb called clonotypes with MiXCR, one entry per CDR3 protein. Of about 400,000 distinct CDR3 sequences listed, more than 80% are singletons. The sequenced sample was CD8+ T cells from PBMCs. The receptor source for this set is a human donor with multiple sclerosis.

This chain joins TRBV7-2 and TRBJ2-1; D gene unclear. Germline V gene sequence: CDR1 SGHTA, CDR2 FQGNSA. The CDR3 runs 16 residues. V was trimmed by 5 bases and J by 2 bases, leaving 16 bases between them. For the CDR3, the DNA is TGTGCCAGCAGCCCGACGATCGACCTTACCTACAATGAGCAGTTCTTC. This gives the protein CASSPTIDLTYNEQFF. Complete variable domain (other parts from reference TRBV7-2 and TRBJ2-1): GAGVSQSPSNKVTEKGKDVELRCDPISGHTALYWYRQSLGQGLEFLIYFQGNSAPDKSGLPSDRFSAERTGGSVSTLTIQRTQQEDSAVYLCASSPTIDLTYNEQFFGPGTRLTVL.

The chain carries TRBV2 and TRBJ2-2; 12 bases are shared with TRBD2. V shed 1 base, J shed 0 bases, and the junction held 6 bases outside the gene matches. This CDR3 has 19 amino acids. Germline V lookup: CDR1 SNHLY, CDR2 FYNNEI. The CDR3 bases are TGTGCCAGCAGTGAAGAGGGAACTAGCGGGGGGCCGAACACCGGGGAGCTGTTTTTT. Protein product: CASSEEGTSGGPNTGELFF.

Concerning this clonotype: Because the CDR3 is missing its conserved closing phenylalanine or tryptophan, this is likely a read error. The chain employs TRBV3-1 and TRBJ2-5; a possible D gene is TRBD2 (6 bases). Germline CDR1 is LGHDT and CDR2 is YNNKEL (reference sequence). This CDR3 has 16 residues. CDR3 bases: TGCGCCAGCAGCCGACTGTCTAGCGCGGGTTATGGGACCCAGTACTCC. It encodes CASSRLSSAGYGTQYS.